These 2 T cell receptor beta chains were sequenced from one sample in a study of CD8+ T cells in alopecia areata. Treatment in this sample: oral pan-JAK inhibitor, 5-10 mg twice daily. Once RNA had been extracted, it was reverse transcribed into cDNA to act as the sequencing template. Data came from immunoSEQ multiplex PCR; TCRdb stores just in-frame clones and leaves some out. This table has 130,000 or so clones, around 83% appearing once. Material: CD8+ T cells sorted from blood, obtained at week 4, from a patient treated with tofacitinib. The receptor set was obtained from a human donor with alopecia areata.

In this sample, this clone turned up once. This sequence joins TRBV4-1 and TRBJ2-7; 7 nucleotides align to TRBD1. The CDR3 has 14 amino acids. With V trimmed by 2 bases and J by 1 base, 2 bases remained unmatched. The V gene's germline CDR1 is MGHRA and CDR2 YSYEKL. CDR3 bases: TGCGCCAGCAGCCAACGACAGGGATCCTACGAGCAGTACTTC. This encodes CASSQRQGSYEQYF.

The chain links TRBV4-1 to TRBJ2-3; TRBD2 matches 8 bases. The CDR3 is made up of 15 amino acids. Germline-derived CDR1 and CDR2 are MGHRA and YSYEKL. The V and J ends lost 0 bases and 1 base, in that order; junction bases with no gene match: 0. The CDR3 bases are TGCGCCAGCAGCCAAGAAGCGGGAGGCACAGATACGCAGTATTTT. It is translated as CASSQEAGGTDTQYF.